This T cell receptor beta chain came from a study of T cells in localized non-small cell lung cancer. Points from the study as a whole: Tumor trailed uninvolved adjacent lung in T cell clonality, which peaked there.

TCRdb keeps only in-frame clones here, not all; method: immunoSEQ multiplex PCR. Seen here are 30,000 to 35,000 clones, about 92% observed once, and the top ten hold 7.9%. CDR1 MNHNY and CDR2 SVGAGI come from the germline V gene (reference sequence). V shed 7 bases and J shed 0 bases, with 10 bases lying between them. This CDR3 is 14 amino acids long. To note about this clone: Its specificity is not known.

This specimen consisted of peripheral blood, obtained before any cancer treatment. This clonotype was obtained from a female donor older than 55 with stage I lung adenocarcinoma. The genes are TRBV6-6 and TRBJ1-5; no clear D. This CDR3 reads CASTGRNSNQPQHF. The CDR3 bases are TGTGCCAGCACCGGCAGGAATAGCAATCAGCCCCAGCATTTT.